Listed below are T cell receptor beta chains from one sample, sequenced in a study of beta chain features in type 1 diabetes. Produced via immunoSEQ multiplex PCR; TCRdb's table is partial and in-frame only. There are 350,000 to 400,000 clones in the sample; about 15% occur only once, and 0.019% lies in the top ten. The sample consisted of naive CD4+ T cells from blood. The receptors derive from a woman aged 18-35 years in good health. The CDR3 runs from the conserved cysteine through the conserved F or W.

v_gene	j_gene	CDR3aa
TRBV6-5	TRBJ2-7	CASSYSETGSAEQYF
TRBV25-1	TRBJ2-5	CASSPRTGQETQYF
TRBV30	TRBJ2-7	CAWRGQGWHEQYF
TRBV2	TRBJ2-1	CASGSSGNLNEQFF
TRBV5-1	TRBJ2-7	CASSRLGSYEQYF
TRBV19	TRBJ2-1	CASSIEGDRGEQFF
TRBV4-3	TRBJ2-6	CASSQDRSSGANVLTF
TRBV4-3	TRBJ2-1	CASSQEGRASGYNEQFF
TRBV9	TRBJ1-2	CASSEGSFGYTF
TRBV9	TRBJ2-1	CASSVVGREYNEQFF
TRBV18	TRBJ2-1	CASSPSLAGAGHEQFF
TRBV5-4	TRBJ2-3	CASSYKGDTQYF